These T cell receptor beta chains were read from a single sample in a study of blood T cell repertoires in COVID-19. Sequenced by immunoSEQ multiplex PCR; TCRdb stores in-frame clones only, minus some. The sample has about 140,000 clones, 65% to 80% seen once. The sample comprised peripheral blood. Receptors originate from a man in his 60s with acute or convalescent COVID-19. The CDR3 runs from the conserved cysteine through the conserved F or W.

length | J | V | CDR3
14 | TRBJ1-5 | TRBV10-3 | CATATGGAGQPQHF
13 | TRBJ2-5 | TRBV7-9 | CASIRGQQETQYF
14 | TRBJ1-6 | TRBV30 | CAWSVGQSNPPLHF
16 | TRBJ2-7 | TRBV30 | CAWSEFRARRLYEQYF
14 | TRBJ2-7 | TRBV3-1/TRBV3-2 | CASRANDRGGEQYF
15 | TRBJ1-4 | TRBV7-9 | CASSLGTGGNEKLFF
14 | TRBJ1-5 | TRBV6-5 | CASRTGFGNQPQHF
15 | TRBJ1-4 | TRBV7-9 | CASSLSTGQNEKLFF
16 | TRBJ1-5 | TRBV24-1 | CATSDQHWTANQPQHF
17 | TRBJ2-2 | TRBV27 | CASSLSEGLANTGELFF
13 | TRBJ1-5 | TRBV19 | CASSPRADQPQHF
15 | TRBJ2-1 | TRBV6-2/TRBV6-3 | CASSYRGTSVNEQFF
14 | TRBJ2-4 | TRBV7-9 | CASSLDRLHNIQYF
14 | TRBJ1-2 | TRBV6-5 | CASSYSAGNYGYTF
15 | TRBJ1-3 | TRBV3-1/TRBV3-2 | CASSQEILSGNTIYF
11 | TRBJ2-7 | TRBV6-5 | CASKQGYEQYF
14 | TRBJ1-2 | TRBV7-2 | CASSFLGQGDGYTF
12 | TRBJ1-2 | TRBV19 | CASSNRDRGYTF
14 | TRBJ1-6 | TRBV28 | CASRWNSLNSPLHF
14 | TRBJ1-3 | TRBV5-1 | CASSLTVQGNTIYF
15 | TRBJ1-1 | TRBV19 | CASSKTWTGNTEAFF
14 | TRBJ1-6 | TRBV30 | CAWSLDRGNSPLHF
14 | TRBJ1-6 | TRBV27 | CASSRTGDNSPLHF
15 | TRBJ1-2 | TRBV5-4 | CASSFADRDRYGYTF
16 | TRBJ2-1 | TRBV11-1 | CASSLVGSSSYNEQFF
15 | TRBJ1-1 | TRBV5-6 | CASTLGQVRGTEAFF
14 | TRBJ1-2 | TRBV29-1 | CSAETGSPSYGYTF
14 | TRBJ2-1 | TRBV30 | CAWSKGAGANEQFF
13 | TRBJ2-4 | TRBV29-1 | CSVGQGEENIQYF
16 | TRBJ2-1 | TRBV7-3 | CASSPKGRAGGNEQFF
14 | TRBJ2-1 | TRBV9 | CASSVAVSGGEQFF
16 | TRBJ1-5 | TRBV3-1/TRBV3-2 | CASSHPGQMKRKPQHF
13 | TRBJ1-2 | TRBV28 | CASSSGQLYGYTF
15 | TRBJ2-1 | TRBV7-2 | CASSITRAPMNEQFF
13 | TRBJ1-2 | TRBV2 | CASKREGGGGYTF
15 | TRBJ2-7 | TRBV6-5 | CASSSGLASTYEQYF
15 | TRBJ1-3 | TRBV6-5 | CASIKGVGAGNTIYF
15 | TRBJ1-3 | TRBV6-6 | CASSLSGTTGNTIYF